This T cell receptor beta chain came from a study of post-analysis software for immune sequencing data. Libraries were made from TCR beta cDNA, and they carried unique molecular identifiers. Input amounts of roughly 0.9 to 10 million T cells were used. These gave roughly 0.5 million cDNA molecules, so each molecule approximated one T cell. MiXCR was run by TCRdb on the PCR reads, yielding one entry per CDR3 protein. The table lists approximately 660,000 distinct CDR3 sequences, approximately 60% of them singletons. Overall study findings and caveats: F-measure co-clustering was strong for batch-matched samples. Controls had significantly higher normalized Chao1 diversity than multiple sclerosis patients. Controls showed lower frequencies than patients for four to six TRBV segments, and TRBV5-6, TRBV5-1 and TRBV20-1 were among these.

On this clonotype itself: Its cognate antigen is unknown.

The CDR3 length is 15 residues. Trimming removed 0 bases at V and 5 bases at J, with 12 bases between. The germline V gene has CDR1 SGHRS and CDR2 YFSETQ. The receptor was derived from a girl aged 2 to 10 with multiple sclerosis. The rearrangement joins TRBV5-1 to TRBJ1-5, with D uncertain. The sample taken for sequencing was blood. This CDR3 is CASSLEGFGHQPQHF. For the CDR3, the DNA is TGCGCCAGCAGCTTGGAGGGTTTTGGACATCAGCCCCAGCATTTT. The variable domain in full, with the rest retrieved from reference TRBV5-1 and TRBJ1-5, is KAGVTQTPRYLIKTRGQQVTLSCSPISGHRSVSWYQQTPGQGLQFLFEYFSETQRNKGNFPGRFSGRQFSNSRSEMNVSTLELGDSALYLCASSLEGFGHQPQHFGDGTRLSIL.